This T cell receptor (beta chain) was documented in a study of blood T cell repertoires in COVID-19. Study overall: The United States, Italy and Spain provided the acute and convalescent COVID-19 samples. From T cells, B-cell-depleted T cells, or PBMCs came the material, which was cDNA or gDNA.

In the original workflow: Estimates of nucleated cell counts were drawn from the amplification of reference gene primers. Sequencing was performed with immunoSEQ multiplex PCR; in TCRdb, only in-frame clones are kept and a portion is missing. V and J calls and clone size follow that table, whereas D and trimming were derived from the DNA. This repertoire shows tens of thousands of clones, 89% found once; its top ten account for around 0.43%. The sequence came from a human donor in a cohort sampled during active COVID-19. Sequenced input: peripheral blood.

In DNA, the CDR3 is TGTGCCAGCAGTGACCCTAACCGGGGACTTTCAGGTGGAGCTTTCTTT. Residues: CASSDPNRGLSGGAFF. The chain is built from TRBV25-1 and TRBJ1-1; perhaps TRBD1 as D (5 bases). This CDR3 contains 16 residues. The V and J ends lost 3 bases and 10 bases respectively, with 24 bases between them. Germline-derived CDR1 and CDR2 are MGHDK and SYGVNS.